These 15 T cell receptor beta chains share one sample of origin, sequenced in a study of cytomegalovirus exposure and HLA in healthy donors. Both 60 Vbeta primers and 13 Jbeta primers went into the PCR. Repertoires were generated with immunoSEQ multiplex PCR, while TCRdb's copy carries only in-frame clones and drops some. The sample lists around 91,000 clones, about 73% occurring once. The sequenced sample was PBMCs. The receptors come from a woman aged 40 to 50 in good health and CMV-seropositive.

The CDR3 nucleotides are TGTGCCTGGAGCCCGACAGGGTTCGAGACCCAGTACTTC. Residues: CAWSPTGFETQYF. The chain links TRBV30 to TRBJ2-5, with 7 bases that match TRBD1. Trimming removed 3 bases from V and 5 bases from J; junction bases left unmatched: 6. The CDR3 spans 13 residues. CDR1 is GTSNPN and CDR2 is SVGIG in the germline V gene (reference sequence).

This rearrangement joins TRBV28 to TRBJ1-2, with 7 bases matching TRBD1. The germline CDR1 and CDR2 sequences are MDHEN and SYDVKM. The CDR3 spans 14 residues. V was pared by 7 bases and J by 5 bases, with 10 bases of the junction left unmatched. The CDR3 region has the DNA TGTGCCAGCACTTCTGTAGGGGGCGAATATGGCTACACCTTC. Translating it yields CASTSVGGEYGYTF.

The chain recombines TRBV7-2 with TRBJ2-3, with 7 bases matching TRBD1. Trimming at V came to 5 bases and at J to 4 bases, leaving 9 bases not matched to a gene. Germline lookup yields CDR1 SGHTA and CDR2 FQGNSA. The CDR3 runs 15 residues. The CDR3 is CASSMNTGAADTQYF. The CDR3, as DNA: TGTGCCAGCAGCATGAATACAGGGGCGGCAGATACGCAGTATTTT.

The chain has TRBV6-5 and TRBJ1-5; tentative D call: TRBD1 (6 bases). This CDR3 contains 15 residues. V was shortened by 6 bases and J by 0 bases, with 12 bases between the two germline ends. The germline CDR1 and CDR2 sequences are MNHEY and SVGAGI. CDR3 sequence (DNA): TGTGCCAGCAGCGAGACAGGAAATAGCAATCAGCCCCAGCATTTT. This encodes CASSETGNSNQPQHF.

This clone turned up a few times. The gene calls are TRBV19 and TRBJ2-2, with 8 bases lining up with TRBD1. Unmatched junction bases numbered 7, after V lost 4 bases and J lost 6 bases. Germline CDR1 LNHDA, CDR2 SQIVND (reference sequence). The CDR3 length is 15 residues. For the CDR3, the DNA is TGTGCCAGTAGTAACCGACAGGGGTTAGCCGGGGAGCTGTTTTTT. This codes for CASSNRQGLAGELFF.

V is TRBV7-3 and J is TRBJ2-5; 9 bases match TRBD2. V trimming: 5 bases; J trimming: 3 bases; junction bases outside the gene matches: 7. The CDR3 contains 15 residues. Germline lookup yields CDR1 SGHTA and CDR2 FQGTGA. CDR3 nucleotide sequence: TGTGCCAGCAGCCGGCGGGAGGGTCCTGAAGAGACCCAGTACTTC. As protein: CASSRREGPEETQYF.

This chain links TRBV4-3 with TRBJ2-2; D uncertain. Germline CDR1 and CDR2: LGHNA and YSLEER. Trimming took off 0 bases at V and 2 bases at J, with 7 bases between the two ends. This CDR3 is built from 15 residues. For the CDR3, the DNA is TGCGCCAGCAGCCAAGATCAGTTTAACACCGGGGAGCTGTTTTTT. Its protein product is CASSQDQFNTGELFF.

This sequence joins TRBV9 and TRBJ2-1, with TRBD2 matching over 9 bases. V shed 4 bases, J shed 0 bases, and the junction held 2 bases outside the gene matches. The CDR3 has 15 amino acids. Per germline, CDR1 SGDLS and CDR2 YYNGEE. CDR3 in amino acids: CASSYSGSSYNEQFF. CDR3 bases: TGTGCCAGCAGCTATAGCGGGAGCTCCTACAATGAGCAGTTCTTC.

The rearrangement joins TRBV30 to TRBJ1-6; D gene unclear. The length of the CDR3 is 14 residues. The V end was cut by 2 bases, the J end by 6 bases, with 11 bases between. From germline, CDR1 is GTSNPN and CDR2 SVGIG (reference sequence). The CDR3 coding sequence is TGTGCCTGGAGTCTTACATCACCTAATTCACCCCTCCACTTT. Amino acid sequence: CAWSLTSPNSPLHF. The full variable domain, with the rest looked up from reference TRBV30 and TRBJ1-6, is SQTIHQWPATLVQPVGSPLSLECTVEGTSNPNLYWYRQAAGRGLQLLFYSVGIGQISSEVPQNLSASRPQDRQFILSSKKLLLSDSGFYLCAWSLTSPNSPLHFGNGTRLTVT.

This clone was detected a few times. The chain couples TRBV5-4 to TRBJ2-5, with 7 bases matching TRBD1. The germline gives CDR1 SGHNT, CDR2 YYREEE (reference sequence). The CDR3 contains 14 residues. With V trimmed by 1 base and J by 6 bases, 6 bases remained unmatched. The CDR3 DNA reads as TGTGCCAGCAGCTTGTTAGGGGGCGGCAAGACCCAGTACTTC. This encodes CASSLLGGGKTQYF.

This chain joins TRBV27 and TRBJ1-3, with D perhaps matching TRBD1 (6 bases). The CDR3 sequence is 16 residues long. V lost 4 bases to trimming and J lost 2 bases, with 15 bases between them. Germline loops: CDR1 MNHEY, CDR2 SMNVEV (reference sequence). The CDR3, as DNA: TGTGCCAGCAGTTCCCTACAGGGTGCTACTGGAAACACCATATATTTT. It codes for CASSSLQGATGNTIYF.

CDR3: CAWSSGSNQPQHF. The CDR3 DNA sequence: TGTGCCTGGAGTTCAGGGAGCAATCAGCCCCAGCATTTT. This sequence joins TRBV30 and TRBJ1-5, with D tentatively TRBD1 (5 bases). V lost 2 bases and J 1 base, leaving 6 bases between the germline ends. Germline CDR1 and CDR2: GTSNPN and SVGIG (reference sequence). The CDR3 is 13 amino acids.

This clone was seen once. V and J are TRBV7-2 and TRBJ2-7; 14 bases match TRBD2. V dropped 0 bases and J dropped 6; count of bases not matched to a gene: 7. The CDR3 length is 17 residues. Germline V gene lookup returns CDR1 SGHTA and CDR2 FQGNSA. For the CDR3, the DNA is TGTGCCAGCAGCTTAGCTCCGGGACTAGCGGGAGTGGGCGAGCAGTACTTC. It encodes CASSLAPGLAGVGEQYF. Full variable domain (remainder filled in from reference TRBV7-2 and TRBJ2-7): GAGVSQSPSNKVTEKGKDVELRCDPISGHTALYWYRQSLGQGLEFLIYFQGNSAPDKSGLPSDRFSAERTGGSVSTLTIQRTQQEDSAVYLCASSLAPGLAGVGEQYFGPGTRLTVT.

This clone was seen a handful of times. V usage is TRBV6-5 and J usage is TRBJ2-4, with a weak D call TRBD1 (7 bases). Germline loops: CDR1 MNHEY, CDR2 SVGAGI. CDR3 length: 15 amino acids. The V end lost 4 bases, the J end lost 0 bases, and 10 bases lay between the germline ends. As DNA, the CDR3 is TGTGCCAGCAGTTCAGGGGGACTAGCCAAAAACATTCAGTACTTC. Encoded protein: CASSSGGLAKNIQYF.

V usage is TRBV18 and J usage is TRBJ2-5; weak D call: TRBD2 (6 bases). The CDR3 contains 13 residues. Between the trimmed V and J ends, which lost 4 bases and 2 bases, there was a span of 8 bases. The germline gives CDR1 KGHSH, CDR2 LQKENI. The CDR3 DNA follows: TGTGCCAGCTCACTTGGGGGGCAAGAGACCCAGTACTTC. Encoded protein: CASSLGGQETQYF.